These T cell receptor beta chains were read from a single sample in a study of human T cells and chemical hapten exposure. TCRdb ran MiXCR on the RACE reads and lists one entry per CDR3 protein. Found here are roughly 40,000 distinct CDR3 sequences, roughly 9% of them singletons; the top ten hold 11% to 15%. Sequenced material: whole blood, taken in connection with sensitization to the hapten diphenylcyclopropenone (DPC). These receptors all come from a woman in her twenties or thirties with alopecia areata. Some clones in this sample may be carry-over from other donors' samples. Both conserved end residues are part of each CDR3. The order of the fields is clone size, D gene, V gene, J gene, CDR3 DNA, CDR3 protein. D genes are given only for firm matches. Some rows mark clone size as missing; the rest say once, few, many or name a class of expanded clone.

many	TRBD2	TRBV5-1	TRBJ2-5	TGCGCCAGCAGCCTCCGGCGGGGGGGCCGCGAGACCCAGTACTTC	CASSLRRGGRETQYF
many	-	TRBV7-9	TRBJ2-3	TGTGCCAGCAGCTCTGGGTCGATGGTGCAGTATTTT	CASSSGSMVQYF
few	TRBD2	TRBV27	TRBJ2-2	TGTGCCAGCAGTTGGATCGGGGGGGGAAACACCGGGGAGCTGTTTTTT	CASSWIGGGNTGELFF
many	-	TRBV6-2/TRBV6-3	TRBJ1-1	TGTGCCAGCAAAGACCCACCGGGCAGGGGTGACACTGAAGCTTTCTTT	CASKDPPGRGDTEAFF
many	TRBD1	TRBV5-1	TRBJ2-7	TGCGCCAGCAGCACCGACAGGGGGGTCGCCGAGCAGTACTTC	CASSTDRGVAEQYF
many	TRBD1	TRBV6-2/TRBV6-3	TRBJ2-7	TGTGCCAGCAGTCGCGGAGAGACAGGGGGGAACGAGCAGTACTTC	CASSRGETGGNEQYF
-	-	TRBV18	TRBJ2-2	TGTGCCAGCTCACCACTGAACACCGGGGAACTGTTTTTT	CASSPLNTGELFF
few	-	TRBV20-1	TRBJ2-4	TGCAGTGCTTCAAAGGGGATGGGGTCGGCCAAAAACATTCAGTACTTC	CSASKGMGSAKNIQYF
many	-	TRBV7-2	TRBJ1-1	TGTGCCAGCAGCTTTGCACCAATGAACACTGAAGCTTTCTTT	CASSFAPMNTEAFF
many	-	TRBV19	TRBJ1-1	TGTGCCAGTAGGAGAGGGGGACCCCTATACACTGAAGCTTTCTTT	CASRRGGPLYTEAFF
many	TRBD1	TRBV7-9	TRBJ2-5	TGTGCCAGCAGCTTATGGACAGGGCAAGAGACCCAGTACTTC	CASSLWTGQETQYF
many	-	TRBV12-3/TRBV12-4	TRBJ2-2	TGTGCCAGCAGCCCGACAAGGAACACCGGGGAGCTGTTTTTT	CASSPTRNTGELFF
-	-	TRBV12-3/TRBV12-4	TRBJ2-3	TGTGCCAGCAGCCGGGACACCGAGAACACAGATACGCAGTATTTT	CASSRDTENTDTQYF
-	-	TRBV20-1	TRBJ2-7	TGCAGTGCTAGAAAAACGGGTAACGAGCAGTACTTC	CSARKTGNEQYF
many	TRBD1	TRBV29-1	TRBJ2-4	TGCAGCGTGGGACAGCCAGGAAACATTCAGTACTTC	CSVGQPGNIQYF
-	-	TRBV23-1	TRBJ2-2	TGCGCCAAGAGTCTAGTGACAGGCGATACCGGGGAGCTGTTTTTT	CAKSLVTGDTGELFF
-	-	TRBV6-1	TRBJ2-5	TGTGCCAGCAGTGAAGTCTCGATCTTGGAGACCCAGTACTTC	CASSEVSILETQYF
few	TRBD2	TRBV28	TRBJ2-4	TGTGCCAGCAGGTCCGGGAGCGGGGTAACCAAAAACATTCAGTACTTC	CASRSGSGVTKNIQYF
-	-	TRBV6-2/TRBV6-3	TRBJ2-1	TGTGCCAGCAGCGATGGGGGTGAGCAGTTCTTC	CASSDGGEQFF
many	-	TRBV4-2	TRBJ1-1	TGTGCCAGCAGCCAAGACTATGGCGGTCGACCCACTGAAGCTTTCTTT	CASSQDYGGRPTEAFF
-	TRBD2	TRBV5-8	TRBJ2-3	TGTGCCAGCAGCGGGGGACTAGCGGATACGCAGTATTTT	CASSGGLADTQYF
many	-	TRBV20-1	TRBJ1-4	TGCAGTGCTACAGTGGGGGGACCCACCACAACTAATGAAAAACTGTTTTTT	CSATVGGPTTTNEKLFF
-	-	TRBV15	TRBJ2-1	TGTGCCACCAGCAGAGGCAGGGATGCTTACAATGAGCAGTTCTTC	CATSRGRDAYNEQFF
many	TRBD1	TRBV27	TRBJ1-1	TGTGCCAGCAGTTTAGCACAGGGGGTCGGAGCTTTCTTT	CASSLAQGVGAFF
many	-	TRBV12-3/TRBV12-4	TRBJ1-1	TGTGCCAGCAGTTTAGTTCCCGAGATTGAAGCTTTCTTT	CASSLVPEIEAFF
few	-	TRBV7-9	TRBJ2-1	TGTGCCAGCAGAAGTCAACTTCGCAATGAGCAGTTCTTC	CASRSQLRNEQFF
-	-	TRBV25-1	TRBJ1-5	TGTGCCAGCAGTGACGTGGGGGGGTTGGAGCCCCAGCATTTT	CASSDVGGLEPQHF
-	-	TRBV12-3/TRBV12-4	TRBJ2-2	TGTGCCAGCAGTTTTGTGGCCACCGGGGAGCTGTTTTTT	CASSFVATGELFF
many	-	TRBV12-3/TRBV12-4	TRBJ2-2	TGTGCCAGCAGTTCGTCCGGACAGGAGGGCACCGGGGAGCTGTTTTTT	CASSSSGQEGTGELFF
few	TRBD1	TRBV3-1	TRBJ1-5	TGTGCCAGCAGCCAGACAGGGGGCGGCAATCAGCCCCAGCATTTT	CASSQTGGGNQPQHF
medium-sized	-	TRBV12-3/TRBV12-4	TRBJ2-5	TGTGCCAGCAGTTTAGGAGAGACCCAGTACTTC	CASSLGETQYF
many	-	TRBV23-1	TRBJ2-7	TGCGCCAGCAGTCAACTTCTGAGGGGGGGCCCCAACGAGCAGTACTTC	CASSQLLRGGPNEQYF
many	-	TRBV18	TRBJ1-6	TGTGCCAGCTCACCACGCGACATCAATTCACCCCTCCACTTT	CASSPRDINSPLHF
-	-	TRBV9	TRBJ2-6	TGTGCCAGCAGCGTCTCGCACATGAGCTCTGGGGCCAACGTCCTGACTTTC	CASSVSHMSSGANVLTF
-	-	TRBV5-5	TRBJ2-1	TGTGCCAGCAGCCCCCCCCTTCAGGGGACCTACAATGAGCAGTTCTTC	CASSPPLQGTYNEQFF
few	-	TRBV27	TRBJ1-5	TGTGCCAGCAAAGGGCCCTTTGGCAATCAGCCCCAGCATTTT	CASKGPFGNQPQHF
many	-	TRBV6-2/TRBV6-3	TRBJ2-3	TGTGCCAGCAGTTACTCGCAGACGGGGTCTAGCACAGATACGCAGTATTTT	CASSYSQTGSSTDTQYF
few	-	TRBV5-5	TRBJ2-5	TGTGCCAGCGGAGTTAGCGGCCAAGAGACCCAGTACTTC	CASGVSGQETQYF
many	-	TRBV9	TRBJ2-2	TGTGCCAGCAGCTCGACTGACGGGAACACCGGGGAGCTGTTTTTT	CASSSTDGNTGELFF
-	-	TRBV9	TRBJ1-1	TGTGCCCGCAGCGTAGTGGGTAACACTGAAGCTTTCTTT	CARSVVGNTEAFF
-	-	TRBV6-2/TRBV6-3	TRBJ2-3	TGTGCCACCGGACCCACGGGCCAAAGCTCCCCGCAGTATTTT	CATGPTGQSSPQYF
-	-	TRBV3-1	TRBJ2-1	TGTGCCAGCAGCCTCAGGTCGGGACTTGAGCAGTTCTTC	CASSLRSGLEQFF
many	-	TRBV5-8	TRBJ1-5	TGTGCCAGCAGCCAAATTACCCTCGTGGGGGACGTCCAGCCCCAGCATTTT	CASSQITLVGDVQPQHF
many	-	TRBV28	TRBJ1-5	TGTGCCAGCAGTTTGAACCCGGGGTTCAATCAGCCCCAGCATTTT	CASSLNPGFNQPQHF
-	-	TRBV13	TRBJ2-3	TGTGCCAGCAGCCAACGGGCCCTGGCAGATACGCAGTATTTT	CASSQRALADTQYF
few	-	TRBV2	TRBJ2-2	TGTGCCAGCAGTGAATTTGGGGACAATCCCACCGGGGAGCTGTTTTTT	CASSEFGDNPTGELFF